Below are 4 T cell receptor beta chains sequenced from a single sample in a study of blood T cell repertoires in COVID-19. The protocol was immunoSEQ multiplex PCR, while the TCRdb copy is restricted to in-frame clones and leaves out a portion. The sample has over 200,000 clones, 83% seen once; the top ten hold around 1.3%. Material for sequencing was peripheral blood. These receptors were collected from a woman in her 30s with COVID-19, enrolled during active disease.

V and J are TRBV4-3 and TRBJ1-2, with D unclear. Trimming took off 0 bases at V and 4 bases at J, with 9 bases between the two ends. The germline V gene encodes CDR1 LGHNA and CDR2 YSLEER. This CDR3 spans 14 amino acids. The CDR3 sequence: CASSQDQAVYGYTF. CDR3 sequence (DNA): TGCGCCAGCAGCCAAGATCAGGCCGTCTATGGCTACACCTTC.

The chain uses TRBV19 and TRBJ1-2, with 9 nucleotides matching TRBD1. The CDR3 has 13 residues. V shed 8 bases, J shed 4 bases, and the junction held 5 bases outside the gene matches. CDR1 LNHDA and CDR2 SQIVND come from the germline V gene (reference sequence). The CDR3 DNA follows: TGTGCCAGTTGGGACAGGGACCTCTATGGCTACACCTTC. Translated: CASWDRDLYGYTF. Full variable domain (missing parts from reference TRBV19 and TRBJ1-2): DGGITQSPKYLFRKEGQNVTLSCEQNLNHDAMYWYRQDPGQGLRLIYYSQIVNDFQKGDIAEGYSVSREKKESFPLTVTSAQKNPTAFYLCASWDRDLYGYTFGSGTRLTVV.

In its sample, this clone was seen once. The V and J genes are TRBV24-1 and TRBJ2-1; D possibly corresponds to TRBD1 (6 bases). The CDR3 contains 15 residues. The V end was cut by 2 bases, the J end by 0 bases, with 7 bases between. From germline, CDR1 is KGHDR and CDR2 SFDVKD. This CDR3 is CATSDSGVSYNEQFF. The CDR3 DNA reads as TGTGCCACCAGTGATTCAGGGGTCTCCTACAATGAGCAGTTCTTC.

The rearrangement joins TRBV19 to TRBJ1-2; D is uncertain. Between the trimmed V and J ends, which lost 6 bases and 0 bases, there was a span of 17 bases. The germline V gene has CDR1 LNHDA and CDR2 SQIVND (reference sequence). This CDR3 has 16 residues. The CDR3 DNA reads TGTGCCAGTAGGAGCCTCCCCGGGGATACTAACTATGGCTACACCTTC. This sequence encodes CASRSLPGDTNYGYTF.